What follows is one T cell receptor (beta chain) and its context. The antigen is undetermined. This sample is drawn from a study of T cell responses to AZD1222 COVID-19 vaccine. General study results and limits: The breadth and depth of Spike-specific TCRs increased once two AZD1222 doses had been given. In the spike-specific TCR repertoire, nearly half reportedly target unmutated variant regions.

Looked up from germline, CDR1 is LGHNA and CDR2 is YSLEER. This CDR3 is 17 amino acids long. V lost 1 base to trimming and J lost 4 bases, with 16 bases between them. The repertoire was sequenced with immunoSEQ multiplex PCR; TCRdb's copy has only in-frame clones and lacks some. The sample has 180,000 or so clones; approximately 92% are singletons. The specimen was peripheral blood, collected 28 days after the second dose of the MenACWY control vaccine. The sequence was obtained from an adult who received the MenACWY meningococcal vaccine as a control. The chain has TRBV4-3 and TRBJ1-4; possibly TRBD1 for D (6 bases). The CDR3 reads CASSQARRAGVNEKLFF. CDR3 DNA sequence: TGCGCCAGCAGCCAAGCCAGGCGGGCAGGGGTTAATGAAAAACTGTTTTTT.